These 32 T cell receptor beta chains were sequenced from one sample in a study of PD-1 blockade in classical Hodgkin lymphoma. Measured with immunoSEQ multiplex PCR; TCRdb has only the in-frame clones, and not every one. This sample has more than 20,000 clones, with about 86% found just once. Specified time point: cycle 4 day 1 (C4D1), after 6 weeks of nivolumab. All patients experienced relapse after autologous stem cell transplantation, and brentuximab vedotin exposure was variable. The specimen was peripheral blood mononuclear cells (PBMCs), collected before the fourth cycle of nivolumab. All receptors come from a human donor with classical Hodgkin lymphoma.

This sequence joins TRBV1 and TRBJ1-2. TRBV1 is reported as a pseudogene. There are 12 residues in the CDR3. The CDR3 sequence: CTSSAIPEGYTF. CDR3 nucleotides: TGCACCAGCAGCGCCATCCCGGAGGGCTACACCTTC.

V usage is TRBV6-6 and J usage is TRBJ2-7; maybe TRBD2 (5 bases). Trimming removed 2 bases from V and 3 bases from J, with 17 bases in between. Germline CDR1 is MNHNY and CDR2 is SVGAGI (reference sequence). The CDR3 has 16 residues. CDR3 in DNA: TGTGCCAGCAGTTACCTGGACCTGGGAGCGAACTACGAGCAGTACTTC. Translated, it gives CASSYLDLGANYEQYF.

This chain joins TRBV28 and TRBJ1-5; 9 positions agree with TRBD1. The V segment lost 5 bases and the J segment 5 bases; nucleotides outside the gene matches: 13. The germline V gene encodes CDR1 MDHEN and CDR2 SYDVKM. CDR3 length: 17 amino acids. CDR3 in DNA: TGTGCCAGCAGTCCAGCCGGGGGGACAGGGAGAGATCAGCCCCAGCATTTT. It is translated as CASSPAGGTGRDQPQHF.

The chain links TRBV4-2 to TRBJ1-6; 7 bases are a match to TRBD1. The germline V gene encodes CDR1 LGHNA and CDR2 YNFKEQ. There are 16 residues in the CDR3. Trimming took 0 bases from V and 3 from J; bases not matched to a gene: 2. CDR3 sequence (DNA): TGTGCCAGCAGCCAAGATCACAGGGGCTATAATTCACCCCTCCACTTT. This gives the protein CASSQDHRGYNSPLHF.

This clone showed up just once. The chain carries TRBV5-4 and TRBJ1-6; maybe TRBD1 (6 bases). The CDR3 extends over 15 amino acids. Germline lookup yields CDR1 SGHNT and CDR2 YYREEE (reference sequence). V was clipped by 4 bases and J by 9 bases, with 17 bases between them. The CDR3 region is CASSPQTGKGSPLHF. Written as DNA, the CDR3 is TGTGCCAGCAGCCCCCAAACAGGGAAAGGTTCACCCCTCCACTTT.

The V call is TRBV5-1, the J call TRBJ1-2, with 7 bases identical to TRBD1. Trimming removed 0 bases from V and 4 bases from J; junction bases left unmatched: 9. This CDR3 region has 16 residues. Per the germline V gene, CDR1 is SGHRS and CDR2 is YFSETQ. The CDR3 protein is CASSLDIQGVGYGYTF. CDR3 bases: TGCGCCAGCAGCTTGGATATTCAGGGGGTGGGCTATGGCTACACCTTC. Based on the CDR3 plus reference TRBV5-1 and TRBJ1-2, the full variable domain is KAGVTQTPRYLIKTRGQQVTLSCSPISGHRSVSWYQQTPGQGLQFLFEYFSETQRNKGNFPGRFSGRQFSNSRSEMNVSTLELGDSALYLCASSLDIQGVGYGYTFGSGTRLTVV.

The chain carries TRBV11-3 and TRBJ2-7; TRBD2 matches 7 bases. V lost 4 bases to trimming and J lost 3 bases; unmatched junction nucleotides: 9. This CDR3 spans 15 amino acids. Germline values: CDR1 SGHNT, CDR2 YENEEA. CDR3 sequence: CASSSRGGRNYEQYF. CDR3 DNA: TGTGCCAGCAGCTCACGGGGAGGGAGGAACTACGAGCAGTACTTC. Full variable domain (remainder filled in from reference TRBV11-3 and TRBJ2-7): EAGVVQSPRYKIIEKKQPVAFWCNPISGHNTLYWYLQNLGQGPELLIRYENEEAVDDSQLPKDRFSAERLKGVDSTLKIQPAELGDSAVYLCASSSRGGRNYEQYFGPGTRLTVT.

The chain combines TRBV30 with TRBJ2-3; a possible D gene is TRBD1 (5 bases). From germline, CDR1 is GTSNPN and CDR2 SVGIG (reference sequence). The CDR3 totals 13 residues. The V end lost 1 base, the J end lost 2 bases, and 7 bases lay between the germline ends. CDR3 region: CAWSEGYTDTQYF. CDR3 nucleotide sequence: TGTGCCTGGAGTGAGGGGTACACAGATACGCAGTATTTT.

This clone has a single count. V usage is TRBV6-5 and J usage is TRBJ2-7, with D unresolved. The length of the CDR3 is 16 residues. CDR1 MNHEY and CDR2 SVGAGI come from the germline V gene. Trimming removed 0 bases at V and 3 bases at J, with 15 bases between. The CDR3 nucleotides read TGTGCCAGCAGTTACTCGATTCCACCCACAGTCTACGAGCAGTACTTC. Translation gives CASSYSIPPTVYEQYF.

The J gene is TRBJ1-2, the V gene TRBV18; tentative D call: TRBD1 (6 bases). V lost 2 bases and J lost 8, with 15 bases in between. There are 14 residues in the CDR3. The germline CDR1 and CDR2 sequences are KGHSH and LQKENI. As DNA, the CDR3 is TGTGCCAGCTCACCATGGGGGCGCGGTGAAGGCTACACCTTC. It encodes CASSPWGRGEGYTF.

The gene calls are TRBV27 and TRBJ2-1; TRBD2 agrees at 8 bases. The CDR3 totals 14 residues. The V gene's germline CDR1 is MNHEY and CDR2 SMNVEV (reference sequence). Trimming took 6 bases from V and 4 from J; bases not matched to a gene: 5. This chain's CDR3 is CASSLPGGYNEQFF. The CDR3 region has the DNA TGTGCCAGCAGCTTACCGGGGGGGTACAATGAGCAGTTCTTC.

This clone was seen only a few times. The chain is built from TRBV7-8 and TRBJ2-7; D tentatively fits TRBD1 or TRBD2 (5 bases each). Germline CDR1 SGHVS, CDR2 FQNEAQ. The V and J ends lost 5 bases and 0 bases respectively, with 14 bases between them. The CDR3 consists of 15 residues. CDR3 DNA sequence: TGTGCCAGCAGCCCAGGGACGTATATCTCCTACGAGCAGTACTTC. Its protein is CASSPGTYISYEQYF. Variable domain in full (rest from reference TRBV7-8 and TRBJ2-7): GAGVSQSPRYKVAKRGQDVALRCDPISGHVSLFWYQQALGQGPEFLTYFQNEAQLDKSGLPSDRFFAERPEGSVSTLKIQRTQQEDSAVYLCASSPGTYISYEQYFGPGTRLTVT.

The CDR3 DNA is TGTGCCAGCAGCCCCGACAGATTCCACGAGCAGTACTTC. It codes for CASSPDRFHEQYF. The genes are TRBV11-3 and TRBJ2-7; the D gene is possibly TRBD1 (5 bases). The CDR3 runs to 13 residues. Germline V CDR1 and CDR2: SGHNT, YENEEA. V lost 5 bases and J lost 5, with 13 bases in between.

This clone was counted once. The chain has TRBV2 and TRBJ1-5; D is unclear. Per germline, CDR1 SNHLY and CDR2 FYNNEI. This CDR3 contains 14 residues. With 5 bases removed from V and 0 bases from J, the gap between germline ends came to 8 bases. CDR3 amino acids: CASSPESSNQPQHF. DNA for the CDR3: TGTGCCAGCAGTCCCGAGAGTAGCAATCAGCCCCAGCATTTT.

The chain couples TRBV5-5 to TRBJ2-2, with D uncertain. The CDR3 is 14 residues long. Trimming removed 0 bases at V and 7 bases at J, with 10 bases between. Germline CDR1 is SGHKS and CDR2 is YYEKEE (reference sequence). Here the CDR3 reads CASSLVKVGGELFF. CDR3 in DNA: TGTGCCAGCAGCTTGGTCAAGGTGGGCGGGGAGCTGTTTTTT.

V is TRBV5-1 and J is TRBJ1-1; D not resolved. V was shortened by 0 bases and J by 6 bases, with 9 bases between the two germline ends. The germline CDR1 and CDR2 sequences are SGHRS and YFSETQ. The CDR3 extends over 13 amino acids. CDR3 bases: TGCGCCAGCAGCTTGGACATTGACGCTGAAGCTTTCTTT. Its translation: CASSLDIDAEAFF.

The chain employs TRBV4-1 and TRBJ2-7; D gene unclear. Trimming took off 0 bases at V and 0 bases at J, with 12 bases between the two ends. Germline V lookup: CDR1 MGHRA, CDR2 YSYEKL. This CDR3 is 16 amino acids long. CDR3 sequence (DNA): TGCGCCAGCAGCCAAGATATCCAGGTCTTCTCCTACGAGCAGTACTTC. Its protein is CASSQDIQVFSYEQYF.

Turning to this clone: A much larger clone is a single base away; this may be a read error. The rearrangement links TRBV6-6 to TRBJ2-7, with 7 bases lining up with TRBD2. The CDR3 contains 15 residues. V was pared by 0 bases and J by 0 bases, with 2 bases of the junction left unmatched. Germline CDR1 reads MNHNY; CDR2 reads SVGAGI (reference sequence). For the CDR3, the DNA is TGTGCCAGCAGTTACTCCGGGACTAACTCCTACGAGCAGTACTTC. As protein: CASSYSGTNSYEQYF.

The chain employs TRBV21-1 and TRBJ1-3; the table's D call TRBD1 went unverified against the DNA. TRBV21-1 corresponds to a pseudogene. The length of the CDR3 is 17 residues. CDR3 residues: CASSKDWDRITGNTIYF. CDR3 sequence (DNA): TGTGCCAGCAGCAAAGATTGGGACAGGATAACTGGAAACACCATATATTTT.

V usage is TRBV12-2 and J usage is TRBJ2-5; the table gives TRBD2 as D, unverified against the DNA. TRBV12-2 is a pseudogene locus. CDR3 length equals 15 residues. CDR3 DNA: TGTGCAAGTCGGACGGGGGGCTTTCGTCAAGAGACCCAGTACTTC. Its protein is CASRTGGFRQETQYF.

The rearrangement links TRBV27 to TRBJ2-3; D is perhaps TRBD2 (5 bases). Looked up from germline, CDR1 is MNHEY and CDR2 is SMNVEV (reference sequence). V was cut by 7 bases and J by 5 bases, with 10 bases left in between. This CDR3 is 12 amino acids long. Written as DNA, the CDR3 is TGTGCCAGCAAAGCGGATTTAGATACGCAGTATTTT. Protein sequence: CASKADLDTQYF.

The chain links TRBV19 to TRBJ1-5, with D unclear. From germline, CDR1 is LNHDA and CDR2 SQIVND (reference sequence). The CDR3 is 15 residues long. The V and J ends lost 3 bases and 0 bases respectively, with 9 bases between them. CDR3 DNA sequence: TGTGCCAGTAGTATCGACGGGTATAGCAATCAGCCCCAGCATTTT. It is translated as CASSIDGYSNQPQHF.

The chain carries TRBV2 and TRBJ2-1, with D possibly called TRBD1 or TRBD2 (5 bases each). CDR1 and CDR2 (germline): SNHLY, FYNNEI. The V end lost 5 bases, the J end lost 7 bases, and 12 bases lay between the germline ends. CDR3 size: 13 residues. The chain's CDR3 is CASSSDGGNEQFF. The CDR3 DNA is TGTGCCAGCAGTTCCGATGGGGGTAATGAGCAGTTCTTC.

This clone was picked up a small number of times. This rearrangement joins TRBV5-6 to TRBJ1-4; D gene uncertain. Trimming left V 0 bases short and J 8 bases short, with 8 bases between. The germline CDR1 and CDR2 sequences are SGHDT and YYEEEE. The CDR3 runs 13 residues. The CDR3 loop is CASSLGMGEKLFF. The CDR3 nucleotides read TGTGCCAGCAGCTTGGGGATGGGGGAAAAACTGTTTTTT. Drawing the rest from reference TRBV5-6 and TRBJ1-4, the complete variable domain is DAGVTQSPTHLIKTRGQQVTLRCSPKSGHDTVSWYQQALGQGPQFIFQYYEEEERQRGNFPDRFSGHQFPNYSSELNVNALLLGDSALYLCASSLGMGEKLFFGSGTQLSVL.

V is TRBV6-5 and J is TRBJ2-7; the match to TRBD1 covers 7 bases. V lost 2 bases to trimming and J lost 2 bases; unmatched junction nucleotides: 3. Germline assignment: CDR1 MNHEY and CDR2 SVGAGI. CDR3 size: 14 residues. The CDR3 spells CASSYRQGTYEQYF. CDR3 nucleotides: TGTGCCAGCAGTTACAGACAGGGAACCTACGAGCAGTACTTC.

The chain carries TRBV2 and TRBJ2-1; 9 bases fit TRBD1. From germline, CDR1 is SNHLY and CDR2 FYNNEI. V shed 3 bases, J shed 1 base, and the junction held 1 base outside the gene matches. This CDR3 spans 15 amino acids. The CDR3 protein is CASSDGTGSYNEQFF. The CDR3 region has the DNA TGTGCCAGCAGTGACGGGACAGGGTCCTACAATGAGCAGTTCTTC.

This clone was found a few times. This chain joins TRBV25-1 and TRBJ1-5; unclear D gene. Between the trimmed V and J ends, which lost 4 bases and 4 bases, there was a span of 8 bases. Germline V lookup: CDR1 MGHDK, CDR2 SYGVNS. The CDR3 consists of 13 residues. The CDR3 protein is CASSATTNQPQHF. For the CDR3, the DNA is TGTGCCAGCAGTGCTACAACAAATCAGCCCCAGCATTTT.

The V call is TRBV5-4, the J call TRBJ2-7, with 7 bases identical to TRBD1. The CDR3 is 13 residues long. V gave up 4 bases and J gave up 1 base; unmatched junction bases: 2. Germline V lookup: CDR1 SGHNT, CDR2 YYREEE (reference sequence). The CDR3 nucleotides read TGTGCCAGCAGCAAGACAGGGTCCTACGAGCAGTACTTC. Amino acids: CASSKTGSYEQYF.

The V gene is TRBV6-5, the J gene TRBJ1-2; no definite D call. Germline assignment: CDR1 MNHEY and CDR2 SVGAGI. V dropped 0 bases and J dropped 0 bases, with 5 bases sitting between them. The CDR3 is made up of 14 amino acids. CDR3 sequence (DNA): TGTGCCAGCAGTTACTCGCTCTCTAACTATGGCTACACCTTC. Encoded protein: CASSYSLSNYGYTF.

This clone has only one observation. The gene calls are TRBV11-3 and TRBJ1-1; D remains ambiguous. Germline V CDR1 and CDR2: SGHNT, YENEEA. V lost 0 bases, J lost 1 base, and 15 bases lay in between. CDR3 length: 17 amino acids. CDR3 sequence: CASSLEFGGRANTEAFF. The CDR3 bases are TGTGCCAGCAGCTTAGAATTCGGAGGGCGGGCGAACACTGAAGCTTTCTTT.

Only one count was recorded for this clone. The CDR3 bases are TGTGCCAGCAGTTTATCGGGCGGGACCTACAATGAGCAGTTCTTC. Its translation is CASSLSGGTYNEQFF. V gene TRBV27 combines with J gene TRBJ2-1, with D possibly matching TRBD2 (6 bases). The CDR3 is made up of 15 amino acids. CDR1 and CDR2 (germline): MNHEY, SMNVEV (reference sequence). V was trimmed by 0 bases and J by 2 bases, leaving 8 bases between them.

The V gene is TRBV2, the J gene TRBJ1-1; the D is unclear. The CDR3 contains 17 residues. Germline CDR1 is SNHLY and CDR2 is FYNNEI. V was pared by 0 bases and J by 0 bases, with 14 bases between. The CDR3 sequence: CASSEAPGRPMNTEAFF. The CDR3 DNA follows: TGTGCCAGCAGTGAAGCTCCGGGCCGACCCATGAACACTGAAGCTTTCTTT.